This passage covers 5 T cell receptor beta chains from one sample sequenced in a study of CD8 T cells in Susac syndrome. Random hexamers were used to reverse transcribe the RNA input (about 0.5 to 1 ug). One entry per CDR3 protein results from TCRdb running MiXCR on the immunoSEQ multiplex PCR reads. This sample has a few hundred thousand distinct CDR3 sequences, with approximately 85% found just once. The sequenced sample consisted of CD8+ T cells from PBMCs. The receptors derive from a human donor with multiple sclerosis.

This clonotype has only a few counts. Here the CDR3 DNA reads TGTGCCAGTGGGACAGGACCCACCTTTCCTGAGCAGTACTTC. This gives the protein CASGTGPTFPEQYF. This chain joins TRBV19 and TRBJ2-7, with 8 bases identical to TRBD1. The CDR3 spans 14 residues. Germline V gives CDR1 LNHDA, CDR2 SQIVND (reference sequence). Trimming took 8 bases from V and 7 from J; bases not matched to a gene: 13. The full variable domain, in which reference TRBV19 and TRBJ2-7 provide the parts outside the CDR3, is DGGITQSPKYLFRKEGQNVTLSCEQNLNHDAMYWYRQDPGQGLRLIYYSQIVNDFQKGDIAEGYSVSREKKESFPLTVTSAQKNPTAFYLCASGTGPTFPEQYFGPGTRLTVT.

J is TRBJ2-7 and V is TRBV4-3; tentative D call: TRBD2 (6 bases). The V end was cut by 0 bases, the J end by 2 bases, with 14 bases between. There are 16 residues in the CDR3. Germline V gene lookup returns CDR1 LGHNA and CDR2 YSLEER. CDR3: CASSQDNSGLTYEQYF. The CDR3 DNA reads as TGCGCCAGCAGCCAAGATAATAGCGGACTAACCTACGAGCAGTACTTC.

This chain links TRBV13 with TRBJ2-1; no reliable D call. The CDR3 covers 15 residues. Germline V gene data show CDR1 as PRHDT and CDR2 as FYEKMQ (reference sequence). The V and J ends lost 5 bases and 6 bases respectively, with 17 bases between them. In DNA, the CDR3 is TGTGCCAGCAGCCCACCTACATCCTGGGCCAATGAGCAGTTCTTC. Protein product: CASSPPTSWANEQFF.

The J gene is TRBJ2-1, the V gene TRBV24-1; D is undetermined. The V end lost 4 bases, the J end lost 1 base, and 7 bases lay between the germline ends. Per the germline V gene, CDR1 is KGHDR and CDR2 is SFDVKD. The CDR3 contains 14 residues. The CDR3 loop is CATSEPGSYNEQFF. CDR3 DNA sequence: TGTGCCACCAGTGAACCCGGGTCCTACAATGAGCAGTTCTTC.

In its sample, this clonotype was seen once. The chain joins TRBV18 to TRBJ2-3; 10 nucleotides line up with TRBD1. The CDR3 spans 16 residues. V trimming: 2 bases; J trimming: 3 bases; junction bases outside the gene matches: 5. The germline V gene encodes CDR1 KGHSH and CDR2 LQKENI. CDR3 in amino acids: CASSPRDRGRTDTQYF. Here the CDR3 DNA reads TGTGCCAGCTCACCAAGGGACAGGGGTAGGACAGATACGCAGTATTTT.